These 10 T cell receptor beta chains were sequenced from one sample in a study of cytomegalovirus exposure and HLA in healthy donors. A multiplex PCR was run with 60 Vbeta primers and 13 Jbeta primers. The protocol was immunoSEQ multiplex PCR, while the TCRdb copy is restricted to in-frame clones and leaves out a portion. The table lists about 200,000 clones, more than 75% of them singletons. What was sequenced was PBMCs. All receptors come from a woman aged 40 to 55 in good health and CMV-seronegative.

The chain recombines TRBV27 with TRBJ2-7; D might be TRBD2 (6 bases). The germline CDR1 and CDR2 sequences are MNHEY and SMNVEV (reference sequence). The CDR3 contains 14 residues. V lost 8 bases to trimming and J lost 7 bases, with 21 bases between them. This CDR3 reads CASASLEGLREQYF. The CDR3 DNA reads as TGTGCCAGCGCGTCCTTGGAGGGTCTAAGGGAGCAGTACTTC.

This clone was observed a few times. The J gene is TRBJ2-5, the V gene TRBV27, with D unclear. This CDR3 is built from 13 residues. Germline V CDR1 and CDR2: MNHEY, SMNVEV (reference sequence). The V end lost 6 bases, the J end lost 1 base, and 9 bases lay between the germline ends. In nucleotides, the CDR3 is TGTGCCAGCAGACCGAACATCCAAGAGACCCAGTACTTC. This codes for CASRPNIQETQYF.

The chain couples TRBV6-6 to TRBJ2-3, with 8 bases identical to TRBD2. CDR3 length: 15 residues. The germline V gene encodes CDR1 MNHNY and CDR2 SVGAGI (reference sequence). The J segment lost 4 bases and the V segment lost 6 bases, leaving 9 bases of the junction unmatched. Here the CDR3 reads CASRRAGVGADTQYF. The CDR3 DNA follows: TGTGCCAGCAGGAGAGCGGGGGTTGGAGCAGATACGCAGTATTTT.

The rearrangement links TRBV27 to TRBJ2-3, with 7 bases lining up with TRBD2. CDR1 MNHEY and CDR2 SMNVEV come from the germline V gene (reference sequence). CDR3 length: 16 residues. V dropped 4 bases and J dropped 6; count of bases not matched to a gene: 13. The chain's CDR3 is CASSSQLGGGVDTQYF. CDR3 DNA sequence: TGTGCCAGCAGTTCTCAATTGGGGGGAGGGGTGGATACGCAGTATTTT.

The genes are TRBV28 and TRBJ1-4; possible D gene TRBD1, 5 bases. The CDR3 has 16 amino acids. V lost 3 bases, J lost 8 bases, and 19 bases lay in between. Germline V gene data show CDR1 as MDHEN and CDR2 as SYDVKM. The CDR3 loop reads CASSFGAAVLGEKLFF. In DNA, the CDR3 is TGTGCCAGCAGTTTTGGGGCAGCCGTGCTGGGGGAAAAACTGTTTTTT.

This sequence joins TRBV6-1 and TRBJ2-2; weak D call: TRBD2 (6 bases). The germline gives CDR1 MNHNS, CDR2 SASEGT. The V gene lost 6 bases and the J gene lost 4 bases, with 9 bases spanning the gap. This CDR3 spans 13 amino acids. The DNA of the CDR3 is TGTGCCAGCAGACCGGGACTCACCGGGGAGCTGTTTTTT. Amino acid sequence: CASRPGLTGELFF.

This chain uses TRBV27 with TRBJ2-7, with a tentative D call TRBD2 (6 bases). The germline V gene encodes CDR1 MNHEY and CDR2 SMNVEV (reference sequence). This CDR3 spans 16 amino acids. The V gene lost 5 bases and the J gene lost 0 bases, with 17 bases spanning the gap. The CDR3 protein is CASSPDGTASSYEQYF. The CDR3 DNA reads TGTGCCAGCAGTCCCGACGGGACTGCAAGCTCCTACGAGCAGTACTTC.

The V gene is TRBV9, the J gene TRBJ2-5, with 10 bases that match TRBD1. This CDR3 contains 12 residues. V dropped 2 bases and J dropped 13; count of bases not matched to a gene: 5. Germline assignment: CDR1 SGDLS and CDR2 YYNGEE. This CDR3 is CASSVRGQGLYF. The CDR3 DNA sequence: TGTGCCAGCAGCGTTAGGGGACAGGGGCTGTACTTC.

The V gene is TRBV18, the J gene TRBJ1-1, with TRBD1 matching over 9 bases. The CDR3 has 14 residues. The V gene end was trimmed by 3 bases and the J gene end by 7 bases; junction bases not matched to a gene: 6. Per germline, CDR1 KGHSH and CDR2 LQKENI. CDR3 sequence: CASSPYGTGSEAFF. As DNA, the CDR3 is TGTGCCAGCTCACCGTATGGGACAGGGAGTGAAGCTTTCTTT.

This CDR3 reads CASSRGSYEQYF. DNA for the CDR3: TGTGCCAGCAGTCGGGGCTCCTACGAGCAGTACTTC. The chain employs TRBV6-6 and TRBJ2-7; perhaps TRBD2 as D (5 bases). V was shortened by 5 bases and J by 0 bases, with 5 bases between the two germline ends. CDR1 is MNHNY, CDR2 SVGAGI, per germline (reference sequence). The CDR3 has 12 residues.